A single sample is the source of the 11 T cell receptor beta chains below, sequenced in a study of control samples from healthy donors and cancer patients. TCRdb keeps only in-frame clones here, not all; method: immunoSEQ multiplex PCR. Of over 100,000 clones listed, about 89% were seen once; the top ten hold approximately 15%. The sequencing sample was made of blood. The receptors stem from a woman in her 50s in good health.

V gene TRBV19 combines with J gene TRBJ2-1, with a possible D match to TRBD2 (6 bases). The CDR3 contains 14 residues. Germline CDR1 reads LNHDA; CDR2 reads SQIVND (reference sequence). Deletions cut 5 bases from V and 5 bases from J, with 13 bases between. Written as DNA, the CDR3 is TGTGCCAGTAGTTCCGGCGGGATGAACAATGAGCAGTTCTTC. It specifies CASSSGGMNNEQFF. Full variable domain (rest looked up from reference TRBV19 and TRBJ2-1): DGGITQSPKYLFRKEGQNVTLSCEQNLNHDAMYWYRQDPGQGLRLIYYSQIVNDFQKGDIAEGYSVSREKKESFPLTVTSAQKNPTAFYLCASSSGGMNNEQFFGPGTRLTVL.

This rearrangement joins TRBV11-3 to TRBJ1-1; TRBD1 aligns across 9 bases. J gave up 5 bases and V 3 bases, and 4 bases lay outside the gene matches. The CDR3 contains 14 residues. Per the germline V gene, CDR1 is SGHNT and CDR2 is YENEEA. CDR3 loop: CASSLGTGLTEAFF. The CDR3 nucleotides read TGTGCCAGCAGCTTGGGGACAGGGCTAACTGAAGCTTTCTTT.

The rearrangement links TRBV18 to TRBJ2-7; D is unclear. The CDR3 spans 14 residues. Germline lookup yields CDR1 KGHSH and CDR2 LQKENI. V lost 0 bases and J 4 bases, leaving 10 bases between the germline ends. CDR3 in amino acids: CASSPPVGLYEQYF. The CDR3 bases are TGTGCCAGCTCACCACCTGTGGGTCTGTACGAGCAGTACTTC.

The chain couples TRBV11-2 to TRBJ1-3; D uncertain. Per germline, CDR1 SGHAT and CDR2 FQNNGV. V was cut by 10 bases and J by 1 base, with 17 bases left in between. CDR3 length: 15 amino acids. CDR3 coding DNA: TGTGCCACCTCGAGAGGATACGGATCTGGAAACACCATATATTTT. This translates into CATSRGYGSGNTIYF.

The CDR3 bases are TGTGCCAGCAGCGATACGGGACTCACGGCGTATGAGCAGTTCTTC. It translates to CASSDTGLTAYEQFF. This chain connects TRBV3-1 (or the pseudogene TRBV3-2) to TRBJ2-1, with D tentatively TRBD2 (6 bases). Trimming left V 5 bases short and J 8 bases short, with 19 bases between. This CDR3 region has 15 residues. The germline V gene has CDR1 LGHDT and CDR2 YNNKEL (reference sequence).

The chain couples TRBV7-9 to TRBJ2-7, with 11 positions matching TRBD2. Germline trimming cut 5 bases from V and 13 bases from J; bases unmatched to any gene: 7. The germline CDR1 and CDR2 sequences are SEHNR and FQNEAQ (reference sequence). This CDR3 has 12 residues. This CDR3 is CASSLLAGGRYF. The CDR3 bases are TGTGCCAGCAGCCTTCTAGCGGGGGGCCGTTACTTC.

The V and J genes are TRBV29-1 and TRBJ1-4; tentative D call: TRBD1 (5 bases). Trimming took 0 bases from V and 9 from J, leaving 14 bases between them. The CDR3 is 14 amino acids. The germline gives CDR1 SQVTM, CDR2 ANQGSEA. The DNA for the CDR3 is TGCAGCGTTGAAGATCGAGGAGGGGTTCAAAAACTGTTTTTT. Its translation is CSVEDRGGVQKLFF.

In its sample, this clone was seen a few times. This CDR3 is CASSFAGGRRSGELFF. The CDR3 DNA sequence: TGTGCCAGCAGCTTCGCGGGGGGGCGTAGGAGCGGGGAGCTGTTTTTT. The chain links TRBV7-2 to TRBJ2-2; 9 bases line up with TRBD2. CDR1 is SGHTA and CDR2 is FQGNSA in the germline V gene. Trimming at V came to 3 bases and at J to 7 bases, leaving 9 bases not matched to a gene. This CDR3 is built from 16 residues.

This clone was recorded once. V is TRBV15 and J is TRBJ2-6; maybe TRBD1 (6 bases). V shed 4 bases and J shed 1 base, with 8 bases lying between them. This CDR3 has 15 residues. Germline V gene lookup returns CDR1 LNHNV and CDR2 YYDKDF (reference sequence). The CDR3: CATSNGTSGANVLTF. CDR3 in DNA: TGTGCCACCAGCAACGGGACATCTGGGGCCAACGTCCTGACTTTC.

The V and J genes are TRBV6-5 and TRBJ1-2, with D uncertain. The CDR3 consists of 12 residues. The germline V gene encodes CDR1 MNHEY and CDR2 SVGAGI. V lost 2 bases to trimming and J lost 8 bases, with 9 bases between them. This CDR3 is CASSYVGEGYTF. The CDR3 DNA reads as TGTGCCAGCAGTTACGTTGGGGAAGGCTACACCTTC.

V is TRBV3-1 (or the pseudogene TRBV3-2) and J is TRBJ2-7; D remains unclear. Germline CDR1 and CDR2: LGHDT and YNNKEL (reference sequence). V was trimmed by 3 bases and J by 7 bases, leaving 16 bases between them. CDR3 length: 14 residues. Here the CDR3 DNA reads TGTGCCAGCAGCCACAGCCCGCTGGCATCGGAGCAGTACTTC. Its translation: CASSHSPLASEQYF.